The 15 T cell receptor beta chains below were found in one sample sequenced in a study of blood T cells in healthy people across ages. The second PCR ran about 6 to 11 cycles with a sample-barcoded 5' primer and J-beta primers. Via MiXCR, TCRdb re-called the 5' RACE reads, giving one row per CDR3 protein. This table has approximately 800,000 distinct CDR3 sequences, about 46% appearing once. Sequencing was performed on blood. The receptors stem from a man older than 75 in good health.

V usage is TRBV20-1 and J usage is TRBJ1-4, with D uncertain. There are 13 residues in the CDR3. The germline V and J ends were trimmed by 7 bases and 8 bases, with 17 bases remaining between them. The V gene's germline CDR1 is DFQATT and CDR2 SNEGSKA (reference sequence). Written as DNA, the CDR3 is TGCAGTGTGAACCGTGGGAGGGCGGAAAAACTGTTTTTT. Amino acids: CSVNRGRAEKLFF.

This clonotype was observed a single time. This may stem from a read error, because a much larger clone lies one nucleotide away. The rearrangement uses TRBV7-2 and TRBJ2-4; D is perhaps TRBD1 (6 bases). Near its end, the DNA agrees better with TRBJ2-7, so the J call may be wrong. The length of the CDR3 is 14 residues. The V gene's germline CDR1 is SGHTA and CDR2 FQGNSA. CDR3 nucleotides: TGTGCCAGCAGCGACCGGGACAAGACCTGCGAGCAGTACTTC. Amino acid sequence: CASSDRDKTCEQYF.

This clonotype was found once. V is TRBV4-3 and J is TRBJ2-5; no clear D. Germline CDR1 LGHNA, CDR2 YSLEER. CDR3 length: 14 residues. The V end was cut by 0 bases, the J end by 5 bases, with 10 bases between. CDR3 loop: CASSQEKDLETQYF. As DNA, the CDR3 is TGCGCCAGCAGCCAAGAAAAGGATCTGGAGACCCAGTACTTC.

Turning to this clonotype: Sequence at one end of the junction differs from germline and may be a read error. This chain connects TRBV7-6 to TRBJ2-7; 11 nucleotides agree with TRBD2. The germline gives CDR1 SGHVS, CDR2 FNYEAQ. The CDR3 sequence is 13 residues long. The chain's CDR3 is CASSSGRVYVQYF. The CDR3 bases are TGTGCCAGCAGTAGCGGGAGGGTCTACGTGCAGTACTTC.

This clonotype was detected only once. The chain uses TRBV5-1 and TRBJ2-7; D not resolved. In germline, CDR1 is SGHRS, CDR2 YFSETQ. V was clipped by 0 bases and J by 7 bases, with 17 bases between them. The CDR3 covers 15 residues. Written as DNA, the CDR3 is TGCGCCAGCAGCTTGGAGTGGGAACCCTACAATGAGCAGTACTTC. It translates to CASSLEWEPYNEQYF. Drawing the rest from reference TRBV5-1 and TRBJ2-7, the complete variable domain is KAGVTQTPRYLIKTRGQQVTLSCSPISGHRSVSWYQQTPGQGLQFLFEYFSETQRNKGNFPGRFSGRQFSNSRSEMNVSTLELGDSALYLCASSLEWEPYNEQYFGPGTRLTVT.

This clonotype came up a few times. The V and J genes are TRBV2 and TRBJ2-7; D could derive from TRBD1 or TRBD2 (5 bases each). CDR3 length equals 15 residues. Per the germline V gene, CDR1 is SNHLY and CDR2 is FYNNEI. V lost 7 bases and J lost 4, with 20 bases in between. The CDR3: CASKLAYEGYYEQYF. The CDR3 DNA reads TGTGCCAGCAAATTAGCCTATGAGGGGTATTACGAGCAGTACTTC.

The rearrangement links TRBV28 to TRBJ2-5; 12 positions agree with TRBD2. The J call is uncertain, as TRBJ2-7 better fits the DNA end. Germline lookup yields CDR1 MDHEN and CDR2 SYDVKM. The CDR3 has 14 amino acids. The CDR3 here is CASYRTSGIREQYF. In DNA form, the CDR3 reads TGTGCCAGCTACAGGACTAGCGGGATTCGCGAGCAGTACTTC.

The genes are TRBV9 and TRBJ1-2, with 8 bases lining up with TRBD1. V was pared by 4 bases and J by 8 bases, with 13 bases of the junction left unmatched. The CDR3 is 15 amino acids. CDR1 is SGDLS, CDR2 YYNGEE, per germline. The CDR3 DNA reads TGTGCCAGCAGCACAAGTCAGGGGGCGTTGGGGGGCTACACCTTC. It codes for CASSTSQGALGGYTF.

The table lists this clonotype with a count of one. The chain couples TRBV20-1 to TRBJ2-7, with D perhaps given as TRBD1 or TRBD2 (7 bases each). The CDR3 loop spans 18 amino acids. V lost 4 bases and J lost 7, with 32 bases in between. CDR1 and CDR2 (germline): DFQATT, SNEGSKA (reference sequence). CDR3 coding DNA: TGCAGTGCTATCAGGGGGGGAGGGTCATTACTCGAACACAATGAGCAGTACTTC. This sequence encodes CSAIRGGGSLLEHNEQYF.

The V and J genes are TRBV7-8 and TRBJ2-2; unclear D gene. Trimming stripped 4 bases from V and 1 base from J, with 4 bases between. The CDR3 runs to 13 residues. Germline V gene data show CDR1 as SGHVS and CDR2 as FQNEAQ. CDR3 amino acids: CASSSVNTGELFF. The CDR3 DNA reads as TGTGCCAGCAGCTCCGTGAACACCGGGGAGCTGTTTTTT. The variable domain in full, completed from reference TRBV7-8 and TRBJ2-2, reads GAGVSQSPRYKVAKRGQDVALRCDPISGHVSLFWYQQALGQGPEFLTYFQNEAQLDKSGLPSDRFFAERPEGSVSTLKIQRTQQEDSAVYLCASSSVNTGELFFGEGSRLTVL.

This chain connects TRBV6-5 to TRBJ1-1; D is uncertain. The CDR3 covers 11 residues. Germline-derived CDR1 and CDR2 are MNHEY and SVGAGI. With 6 bases removed from V and 3 bases from J, the gap between germline ends came to 5 bases. The DNA for the CDR3 is TGTGCCAGCAGGGGTTACACTGAAGCTTTCTTT. Residues: CASRGYTEAFF.

This clonotype has only a few counts. The rearrangement links TRBV4-3 to TRBJ1-2; 9 bases agree with TRBD1. The length of the CDR3 is 15 residues. J gave up 8 bases and V 0 bases, and 7 bases lay outside the gene matches. CDR1 is LGHNA and CDR2 is YSLEER in the germline V gene. DNA of the CDR3: TGCGCCAGCAGCCAAGAAACGGGACAGGGTGGGGGCTACACCTTC. It specifies CASSQETGQGGGYTF.

This clonotype came up a few times. The chain joins TRBV28 to TRBJ2-2; no firm D call. Trimming cost V 7 bases and J 7 bases, with 22 bases left between them. This CDR3 is built from 16 residues. Germline values: CDR1 MDHEN, CDR2 SYDVKM. This CDR3 reads CASTQRRGEVFGELFF. DNA for the CDR3: TGTGCCAGCACTCAACGGCGAGGAGAAGTTTTCGGGGAGCTGTTTTTT.

The gene calls are TRBV20-1 and TRBJ2-2; D not resolved. The CDR3 has 14 residues. Trimming removed 6 bases at V and 1 base at J, with 12 bases between. Germline V lookup: CDR1 DFQATT, CDR2 SNEGSKA (reference sequence). The CDR3 sequence: CSAKNPLNTGELFF. The CDR3 DNA reads TGCAGTGCCAAAAACCCATTGAACACCGGGGAGCTGTTTTTT.

Of note for this clonotype: This could be a read error, since a much larger clone is one nucleotide away. CDR3 in amino acids: CSASSISGTNVLTF. CDR3 nucleotide sequence: TGCAGTGCTAGCAGCATCTCTGGGACCAACGTCCTGACTTTC. This chain joins TRBV20-1 and TRBJ2-6, with D unresolved. The germline gives CDR1 DFQATT, CDR2 SNEGSKA (reference sequence). CDR3 size: 14 residues.